Shown below are 2 T cell receptor beta chains from a single sample sequenced in a study of shared clonotypes between healthy human individuals. Repertoires were generated with immunoSEQ multiplex PCR, while TCRdb's copy carries only in-frame clones and drops some. The sample yields about 1.5 million clones, more than 95% seen once. The sample comprised naive CD4+ T cells sorted from blood. Subset defined: CD45RA+ positively selected. All receptors come from a man younger than 40 in good health.

The rearrangement links TRBV9 to TRBJ2-2; TRBD1 might be the D (6 bases). This CDR3 spans 15 amino acids. Germline V gives CDR1 SGDLS, CDR2 YYNGEE. V lost 0 bases, J lost 6 bases, and 12 bases lay in between. The CDR3 spells CASSVVLGGAGELFF. The DNA for the CDR3 is TGTGCCAGCAGCGTAGTGTTAGGGGGAGCCGGGGAGCTGTTTTTT.

The chain has TRBV19 and TRBJ1-1, with D possibly matching TRBD1 (5 bases). The germline V and J ends were trimmed by 8 bases and 0 bases, with 16 bases remaining between them. CDR3 size: 15 residues. CDR1 LNHDA and CDR2 SQIVND come from the germline V gene (reference sequence). DNA of the CDR3: TGTGCCAGTCGAAGGGACGACGGGGTGAACACTGAAGCTTTCTTT. It yields the protein CASRRDDGVNTEAFF.